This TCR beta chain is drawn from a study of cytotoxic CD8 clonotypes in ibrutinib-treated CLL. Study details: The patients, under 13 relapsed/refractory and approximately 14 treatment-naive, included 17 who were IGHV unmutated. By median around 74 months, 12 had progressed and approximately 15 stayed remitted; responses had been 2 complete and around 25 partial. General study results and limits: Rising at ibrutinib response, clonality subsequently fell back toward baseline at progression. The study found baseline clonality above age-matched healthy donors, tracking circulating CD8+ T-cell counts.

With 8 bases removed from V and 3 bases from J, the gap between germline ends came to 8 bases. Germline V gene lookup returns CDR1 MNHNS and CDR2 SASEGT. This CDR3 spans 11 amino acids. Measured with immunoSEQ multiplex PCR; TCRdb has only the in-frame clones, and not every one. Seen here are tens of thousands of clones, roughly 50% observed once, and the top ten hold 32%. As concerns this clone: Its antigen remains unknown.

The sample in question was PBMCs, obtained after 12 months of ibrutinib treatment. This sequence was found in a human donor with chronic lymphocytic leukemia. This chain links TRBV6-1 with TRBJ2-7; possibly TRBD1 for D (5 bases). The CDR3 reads CASAGHYEQYF. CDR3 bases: TGTGCCAGCGCAGGGCACTACGAGCAGTACTTC.